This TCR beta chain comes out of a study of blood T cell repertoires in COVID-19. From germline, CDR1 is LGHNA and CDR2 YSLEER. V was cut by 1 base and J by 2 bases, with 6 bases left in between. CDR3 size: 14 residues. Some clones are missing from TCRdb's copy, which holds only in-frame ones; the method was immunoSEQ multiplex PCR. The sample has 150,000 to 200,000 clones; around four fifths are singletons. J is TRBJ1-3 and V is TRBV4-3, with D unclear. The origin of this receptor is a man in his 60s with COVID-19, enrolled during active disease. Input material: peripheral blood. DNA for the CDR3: TGCGCCAGCAGCCAAGGAGAAACTGGAAACACCATATATTTT. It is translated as CASSQGETGNTIYF.